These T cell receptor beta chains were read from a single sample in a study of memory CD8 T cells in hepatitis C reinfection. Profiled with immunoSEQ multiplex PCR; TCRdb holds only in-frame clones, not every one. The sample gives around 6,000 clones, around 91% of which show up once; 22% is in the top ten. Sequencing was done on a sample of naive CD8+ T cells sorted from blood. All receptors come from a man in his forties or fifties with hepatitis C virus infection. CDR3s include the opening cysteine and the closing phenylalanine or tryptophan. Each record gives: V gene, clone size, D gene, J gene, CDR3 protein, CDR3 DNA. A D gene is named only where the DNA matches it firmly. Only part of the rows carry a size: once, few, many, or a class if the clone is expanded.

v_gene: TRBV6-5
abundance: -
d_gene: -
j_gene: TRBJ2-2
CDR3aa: CASSLGGGGELFF
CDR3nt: TGTGCCAGCAGTTTAGGGGGGGGCGGGGAGCTGTTTTTT

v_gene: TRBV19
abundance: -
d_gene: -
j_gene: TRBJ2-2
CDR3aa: CASSIGEANTGELFF
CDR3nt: TGTGCCAGCTCAATCGGTGAGGCGAACACCGGGGAGCTGTTTTTT

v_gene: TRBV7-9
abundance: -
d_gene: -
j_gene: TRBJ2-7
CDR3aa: CASSPETSPYEQYF
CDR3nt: TGTGCCAGCAGCCCTGAAACTTCCCCCTACGAGCAGTACTTC

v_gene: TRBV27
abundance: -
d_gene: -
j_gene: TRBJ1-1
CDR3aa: CASSLGPNTEAFF
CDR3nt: TGTGCCAGCAGTTTAGGCCCGAACACTGAAGCTTTCTTT

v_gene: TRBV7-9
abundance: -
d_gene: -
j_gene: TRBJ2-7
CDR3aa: CASSPNEASYEQYF
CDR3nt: TGTGCCAGCAGCCCCAATGAGGCCTCCTACGAGCAGTACTTC

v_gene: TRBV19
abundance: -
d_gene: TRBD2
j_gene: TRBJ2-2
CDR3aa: CASRDRLAGRGGELFF
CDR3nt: TGTGCCAGTAGGGACAGACTAGCGGGAAGGGGCGGGGAGCTGTTTTTT

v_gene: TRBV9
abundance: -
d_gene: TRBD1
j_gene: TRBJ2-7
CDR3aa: CASSIGTGGYEQYF
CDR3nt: TGTGCCAGCAGCATCGGGACAGGGGGTTACGAGCAGTACTTC

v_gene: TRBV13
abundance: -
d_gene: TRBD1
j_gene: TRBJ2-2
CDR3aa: CASSPGQHTGELFF
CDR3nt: TGTGCCAGCAGCCCGGGACAGCACACCGGGGAGCTGTTTTTT

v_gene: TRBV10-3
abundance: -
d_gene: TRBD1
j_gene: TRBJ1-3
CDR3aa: CAISEPGQGQNTIYF
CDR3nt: TGTGCCATCAGTGAGCCCGGACAGGGCCAGAACACCATATATTTT

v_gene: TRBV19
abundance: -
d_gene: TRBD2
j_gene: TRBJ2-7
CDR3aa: CASSIDLAGAYEQYF
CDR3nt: TGTGCCAGTAGTATAGATCTAGCGGGAGCATACGAGCAGTACTTC

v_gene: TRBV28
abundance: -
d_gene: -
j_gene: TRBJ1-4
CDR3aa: CASTHRVSKATNEKLFF
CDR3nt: TGTGCCAGCACCCACAGGGTTTCTAAGGCAACTAATGAAAAACTGTTTTTT

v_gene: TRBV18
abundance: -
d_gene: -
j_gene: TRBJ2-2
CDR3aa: CASSPTPTGELFF
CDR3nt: TGTGCCAGCTCACCGACACCCACCGGGGAGCTGTTTTTT

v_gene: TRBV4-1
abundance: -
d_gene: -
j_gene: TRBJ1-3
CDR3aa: CASSQLQSGNTIYF
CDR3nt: TGCGCCAGCAGCCAACTCCAGTCTGGAAACACCATATATTTT

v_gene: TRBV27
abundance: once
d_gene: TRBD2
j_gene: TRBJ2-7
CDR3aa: CASSPSSGRGYEQYF
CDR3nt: TGTGCCAGCAGCCCCTCTAGCGGCCGAGGGTACGAGCAGTACTTC

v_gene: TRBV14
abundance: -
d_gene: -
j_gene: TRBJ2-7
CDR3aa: CASSSRRFEQYF
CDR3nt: TGTGCCAGCAGCTCCCGGAGGTTCGAGCAGTACTTC

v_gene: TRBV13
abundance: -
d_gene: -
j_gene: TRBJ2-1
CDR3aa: CASSFKVGEQFF
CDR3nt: TGTGCCAGCAGCTTTAAAGTCGGGGAGCAGTTCTTC

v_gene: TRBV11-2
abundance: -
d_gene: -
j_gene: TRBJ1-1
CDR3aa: CASSSRPQGNTEAFF
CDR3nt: TGTGCCAGCAGCTCCAGACCCCAGGGGAACACTGAAGCTTTCTTT

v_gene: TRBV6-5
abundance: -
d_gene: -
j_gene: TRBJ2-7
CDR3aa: CASNPQGLNEQYF
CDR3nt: TGTGCCAGCAATCCCCAGGGATTGAACGAGCAGTACTTC

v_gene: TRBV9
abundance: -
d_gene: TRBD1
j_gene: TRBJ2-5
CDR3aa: CASSVGQVTETQYF
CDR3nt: TGTGCCAGCAGCGTCGGACAGGTGACAGAGACCCAGTACTTC

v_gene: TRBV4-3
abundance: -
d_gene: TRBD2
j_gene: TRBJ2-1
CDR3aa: CASSQGGLAANLYNEQFF
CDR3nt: TGCGCCAGCAGCCAAGGAGGTCTAGCGGCAAATCTCTACAATGAGCAGTTCTTC

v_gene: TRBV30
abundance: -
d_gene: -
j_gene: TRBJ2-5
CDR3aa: CAWSRGYQETQYF
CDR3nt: TGTGCCTGGAGCCGGGGTTACCAAGAGACCCAGTACTTC

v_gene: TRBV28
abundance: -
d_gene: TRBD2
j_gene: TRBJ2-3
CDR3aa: CASTFLAGSTDTQYF
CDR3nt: TGTGCCAGCACCTTTCTAGCGGGCAGCACAGATACGCAGTATTTT

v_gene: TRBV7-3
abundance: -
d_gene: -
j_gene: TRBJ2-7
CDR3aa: CASSVGQGFEQYF
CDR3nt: TGTGCCAGCAGCGTGGGGCAGGGGTTCGAGCAGTACTTC

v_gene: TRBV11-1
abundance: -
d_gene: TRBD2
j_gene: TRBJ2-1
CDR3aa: CASSFGGLAVGNEQFF
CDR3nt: TGTGCCAGCAGCTTCGGTGGTCTAGCGGTTGGTAATGAGCAGTTCTTC

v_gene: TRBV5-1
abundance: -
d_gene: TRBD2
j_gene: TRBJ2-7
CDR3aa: CASSLGSGTESYEQYF
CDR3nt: TGCGCCAGCAGCTTGGGTAGCGGGACTGAATCCTACGAGCAGTACTTC

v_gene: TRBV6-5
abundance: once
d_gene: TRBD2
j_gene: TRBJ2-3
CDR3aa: CASRRLAGEYTQYF
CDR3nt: TGTGCCAGCAGGCGACTAGCGGGAGAGTATACGCAGTATTTT

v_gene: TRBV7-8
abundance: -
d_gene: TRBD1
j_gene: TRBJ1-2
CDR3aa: CASSVRGRSANYGYTF
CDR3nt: TGTGCCAGCAGCGTCAGGGGGCGTTCTGCTAACTATGGCTACACCTTC

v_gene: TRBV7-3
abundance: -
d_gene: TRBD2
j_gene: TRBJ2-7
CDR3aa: CASSPTGTSGYYEQYF
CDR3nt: TGTGCCAGCAGCCCGACGGGGACTAGCGGATACTACGAGCAGTACTTC

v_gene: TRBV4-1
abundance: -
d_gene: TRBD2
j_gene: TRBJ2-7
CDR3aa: CASSQDPGSGYEQYF
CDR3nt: TGCGCCAGCAGCCAAGATCCGGGTAGCGGGTACGAGCAGTACTTC

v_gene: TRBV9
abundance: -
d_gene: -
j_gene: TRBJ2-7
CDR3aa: CASSSQGADEQYF
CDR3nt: TGTGCCAGCAGTTCACAGGGAGCCGACGAGCAGTACTTC

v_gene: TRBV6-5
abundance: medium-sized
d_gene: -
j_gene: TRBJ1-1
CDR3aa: CASGENTEAFF
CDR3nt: TGTGCCAGCGGAGAGAACACTGAAGCTTTCTTT

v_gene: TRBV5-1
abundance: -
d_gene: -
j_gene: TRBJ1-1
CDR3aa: CASSLAGDMATEAFF
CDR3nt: TGCGCCAGCAGCTTGGCCGGGGACATGGCCACTGAAGCTTTCTTT

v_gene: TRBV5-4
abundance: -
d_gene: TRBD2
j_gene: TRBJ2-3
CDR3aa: CASSLWRLAGATDAQYF
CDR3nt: TGTGCCAGCAGCTTGTGGAGGCTAGCGGGAGCCACAGATGCGCAGTATTTT

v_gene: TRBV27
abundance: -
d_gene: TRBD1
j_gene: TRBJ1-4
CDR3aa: CASSPGTGNNEKLFF
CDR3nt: TGTGCCAGCAGTCCCGGGACAGGGAATAATGAGAAACTGTTTTTT

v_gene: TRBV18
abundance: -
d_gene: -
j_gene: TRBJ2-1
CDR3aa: CASSPPAEGYYNEQFF
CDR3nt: TGTGCCAGCTCACCTCCCGCGGAGGGCTACTACAATGAGCAGTTCTTC

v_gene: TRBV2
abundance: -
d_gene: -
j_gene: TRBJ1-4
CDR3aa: CASIIDGGFNEKLFF
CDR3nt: TGTGCCAGCATCATAGATGGGGGGTTTAATGAAAAACTGTTTTTT

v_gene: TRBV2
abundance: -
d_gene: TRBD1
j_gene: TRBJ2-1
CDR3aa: CASRKTRQGNNEQFF
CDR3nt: TGTGCCAGCAGGAAGACTCGACAGGGAAACAATGAGCAGTTCTTC

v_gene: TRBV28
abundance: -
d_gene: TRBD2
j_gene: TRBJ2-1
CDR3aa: CASSLIRLAGNEQFF
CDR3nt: TGTGCCAGCAGTTTAATCCGACTAGCGGGAAATGAGCAGTTCTTC

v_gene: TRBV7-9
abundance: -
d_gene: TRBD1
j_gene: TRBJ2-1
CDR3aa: CASQVLTGGYEQFF
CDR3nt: TGTGCCAGCCAAGTCCTGACAGGGGGCTATGAGCAGTTCTTC

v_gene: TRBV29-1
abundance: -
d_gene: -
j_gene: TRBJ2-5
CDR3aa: CSAGEMVQETQYF
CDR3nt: TGCAGCGCTGGTGAGATGGTCCAAGAGACCCAGTACTTC

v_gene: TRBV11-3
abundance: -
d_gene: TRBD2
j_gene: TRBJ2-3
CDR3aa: CASSLVSGGTQYF
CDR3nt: TGTGCCAGCAGCTTAGTGTCGGGGGGTACGCAGTATTTT

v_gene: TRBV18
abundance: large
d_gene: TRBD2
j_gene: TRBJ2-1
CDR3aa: CASSSTSPGGVLNEQFF
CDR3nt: TGTGCCAGCTCATCCACCTCCCCGGGAGGGGTCTTGAATGAGCAGTTCTTC

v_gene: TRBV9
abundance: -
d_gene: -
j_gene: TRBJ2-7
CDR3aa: CASSVRWDNYEQYF
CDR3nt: TGTGCCAGCAGCGTGAGGTGGGACAACTACGAGCAGTACTTC

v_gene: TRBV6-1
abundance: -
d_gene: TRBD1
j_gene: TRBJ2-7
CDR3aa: CAARTGDSYEQYF
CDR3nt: TGTGCCGCCCGGACAGGTGACTCCTACGAGCAGTACTTC

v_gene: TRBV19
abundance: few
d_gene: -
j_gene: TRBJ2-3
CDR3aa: CASSTVQGTDTQYF
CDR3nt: TGTGCCAGTAGTACCGTGCAGGGCACAGATACGCAGTATTTT

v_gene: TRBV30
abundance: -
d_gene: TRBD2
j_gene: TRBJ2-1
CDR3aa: CAWSVLGASGEQFF
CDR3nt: TGTGCCTGGAGTGTACTTGGGGCTAGCGGGGAGCAGTTCTTC

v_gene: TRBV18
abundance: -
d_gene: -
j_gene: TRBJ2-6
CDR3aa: CASSPTPGDGANVLTF
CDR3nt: TGTGCCAGCTCTCCGACCCCTGGAGATGGGGCCAACGTCCTGACTTTC